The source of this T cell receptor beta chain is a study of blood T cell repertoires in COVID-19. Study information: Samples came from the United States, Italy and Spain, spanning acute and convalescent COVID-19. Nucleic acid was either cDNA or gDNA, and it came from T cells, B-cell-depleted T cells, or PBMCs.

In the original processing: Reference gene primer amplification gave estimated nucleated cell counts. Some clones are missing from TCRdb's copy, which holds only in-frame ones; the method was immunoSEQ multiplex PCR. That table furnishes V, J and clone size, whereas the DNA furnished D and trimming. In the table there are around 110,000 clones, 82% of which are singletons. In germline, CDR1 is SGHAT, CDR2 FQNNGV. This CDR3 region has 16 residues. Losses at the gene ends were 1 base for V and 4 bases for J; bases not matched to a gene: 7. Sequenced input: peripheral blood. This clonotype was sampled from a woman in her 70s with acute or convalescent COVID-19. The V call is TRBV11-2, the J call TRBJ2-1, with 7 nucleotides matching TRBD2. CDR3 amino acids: CASSLAPLAPYNEQFF. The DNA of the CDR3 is TGTGCCAGCAGCTTAGCCCCACTAGCGCCTTACAATGAGCAGTTCTTC.